These 18 T cell receptor beta chains were all obtained from the same sample, sequenced in a study of T cells in Graves' hyperthyroidism and ophthalmopathy. From RNA transcripts, TCR beta CDR3 regions were amplified. When the TCR CDR3 underwent first-round RT-PCR, the HTBI primer set was used. One entry per CDR3 protein results from TCRdb running MiXCR on the multiplex PCR reads. Of roughly 350,000 distinct CDR3 sequences in the sample, roughly 15% are singletons; the top ten hold 34%. Sample: blood. These receptors all stem from a woman aged 40 to 55 with Graves' ophthalmopathy.

The table lists this clonotype with many counts. This chain links TRBV12-3 or TRBV12-4 with TRBJ2-1; 11 bases agree with TRBD2. CDR3 size: 15 residues. The V gene end was trimmed by 6 bases and the J gene end by 3 bases; junction bases not matched to a gene: 4. This CDR3 reads CASRRLAGIYNEQFF. Here the CDR3 DNA reads TGTGCCAGCAGAAGACTAGCGGGGATCTACAATGAGCAGTTCTTC.

This clonotype was detected ten times or more. This rearrangement joins TRBV15 to TRBJ2-2; 10 bases fit TRBD2. The trim removed 5 bases at V and 5 bases at J, leaving 11 bases unmatched. The CDR3 spans 17 residues. Germline V CDR1 and CDR2: LNHNV, YYDKDF (reference sequence). The CDR3 nucleotides read TGTGCCACCAGCCAAACTTTGGGACTAGCGCTGACCGGGGAGCTGTTTTTT. This translates into CATSQTLGLALTGELFF.

This clonotype was picked up one time. A much larger clone is a single base away; this may be a read error. The V and J genes are TRBV18 and TRBJ2-7; D is uncertain. The CDR3 spans 14 residues. CDR1 and CDR2 (germline): KGHSH, LQKENI. The ends were cut back, 3 bases at V and 2 bases at J, with 11 bases in the middle. In nucleotides, the CDR3 is TGTGCCAGCTCACCCGTGGACCGAGCCTACGAGCAGTACTTC. Translation gives CASSPVDRAYEQYF. The complete variable domain, with remaining parts taken from reference TRBV18 and TRBJ2-7, reads NAGVMQNPRHLVRRRGQEARLRCSPMKGHSHVYWYRQLPEEGLKFMVYLQKENIIDESGMPKERFSAEFPKEGPSILRIQQVVRGDSAAYFCASSPVDRAYEQYFGPGTRLTVT.

The genes are TRBV10-2 and TRBJ2-7; TRBD1 matches at 7 bases. The CDR3 consists of 13 residues. Germline V lookup: CDR1 WSHSY, CDR2 SAAADI. Trimming cost V 5 bases and J 5 bases; bases outside gene matches: 6. In DNA, the CDR3 is TGCGCCAGCAGTACAGGGGTAGGTGACGAGCAGTACTTC. It specifies CASSTGVGDEQYF.

This clonotype was observed at least ten times. The chain employs TRBV10-3 and TRBJ1-1; D is ambiguous. Deletions cut 3 bases from V and 1 base from J, with 6 bases between. CDR3 length equals 13 residues. CDR1 is ENHRY, CDR2 SYGVKD, per germline. DNA of the CDR3: TGTGCCATCAGTGACCAGCGGAACACTGAAGCTTTCTTT. Translation gives CAISDQRNTEAFF.

This clonotype has at least ten counts. This chain connects TRBV29-1 to TRBJ2-7; D is uncertain. V lost 2 bases, J lost 8 bases, and 10 bases lay in between. The CDR3 has 11 amino acids. Germline V gives CDR1 SQVTM, CDR2 ANQGSEA. The CDR3 DNA follows: TGCAGCGTTGAATTTGTAGGGAAGCAGTACTTC. Protein: CSVEFVGKQYF.

This clonotype has more than one count but fewer than ten. This rearrangement joins TRBV6-1 to TRBJ2-7; TRBD2 agrees at 9 bases. The CDR3 is 16 amino acids. CDR1 and CDR2 (germline): MNHNS, SASEGT. Trimming at V came to 2 bases and at J to 2 bases, leaving 7 bases not matched to a gene. The CDR3 loop reads CASSEQGSGGPYEQYF. The CDR3 DNA reads TGTGCCAGCAGTGAACAGGGCAGCGGGGGGCCCTACGAGCAGTACTTC.

This clonotype was counted many times. The chain is built from TRBV12-3 or TRBV12-4 and TRBJ2-2; possibly TRBD1 for D (5 bases). Trimming stripped 3 bases from V and 3 bases from J, with 14 bases between. The CDR3 sequence is 16 residues long. In DNA, the CDR3 is TGTGCCAGCAGTTTCTGGAGTCAGGGCGACACCGGGGAGCTGTTTTTT. Its translation: CASSFWSQGDTGELFF.

V and J are TRBV28 and TRBJ1-2; D ambiguous. Trimming removed 5 bases at V and 5 bases at J, with 12 bases between. Looked up from germline, CDR1 is MDHEN and CDR2 is SYDVKM. This CDR3 has 13 amino acids. As DNA, the CDR3 is TGTGCCAGCAGTCCGTCCCCCCGATATGGCTACACCTTC. It is translated as CASSPSPRYGYTF.

The table lists this clonotype with many counts. J is TRBJ2-5 and V is TRBV20-1; 11 bases fit TRBD1. The CDR3 totals 15 residues. V was pared by 5 bases and J by 10 bases, with 15 bases of the junction left unmatched. The germline gives CDR1 DFQATT, CDR2 SNEGSKA (reference sequence). The CDR3 here is CSARGGQGVSEGQYF. CDR3 in DNA: TGCAGTGCTCGCGGGGGACAGGGGGTCTCAGAGGGCCAGTACTTC.

This clonotype was seen more than once but under ten times. This chain uses TRBV30 with TRBJ1-3; D uncertain. The germline V gene has CDR1 GTSNPN and CDR2 SVGIG (reference sequence). Trimming removed 4 bases from V and 3 bases from J, with 13 bases in between. The CDR3 spans 14 residues. CDR3 region: CAWTRQGLGNTIYF. In DNA, the CDR3 is TGTGCCTGGACCCGACAAGGGCTTGGAAACACCATATATTTT.

This chain links TRBV6-1 with TRBJ1-6; 7 nucleotides line up with TRBD1. There are 15 residues in the CDR3. CDR1 and CDR2 (germline): MNHNS, SASEGT. J gave up 6 bases and V 10 bases, and 12 bases lay outside the gene matches. The CDR3 region is CATRGQANLNSPLHF. The CDR3 DNA follows: TGTGCCACCAGAGGACAGGCAAACCTTAATTCACCCCTCCACTTT.

The J gene is TRBJ2-5, the V gene TRBV28, with TRBD2 matching 8 bases. CDR1 MDHEN and CDR2 SYDVKM come from the germline V gene. With V trimmed by 3 bases and J by 5 bases, 11 bases remained unmatched. The CDR3 has 16 amino acids. The CDR3 loop is CASSFFQAGARETQYF. CDR3 sequence (DNA): TGTGCCAGCAGTTTCTTCCAAGCGGGAGCCCGGGAGACCCAGTACTTC.

The table lists this clonotype with a few counts. The rearrangement joins TRBV20-1 to TRBJ2-1, with a tentative D call TRBD2 (6 bases). CDR3 size: 14 residues. Germline lookup yields CDR1 DFQATT and CDR2 SNEGSKA (reference sequence). The CDR3 sequence: CTPGLSPSYNEQFF. The CDR3 DNA reads TGCACACCGGGACTTTCACCCTCCTACAATGAGCAGTTCTTC.

The sample holds many counts of this clonotype. V gene TRBV3-1 combines with J gene TRBJ2-3; perhaps TRBD2 as D (6 bases). CDR3 size: 14 residues. Germline CDR1 LGHDT, CDR2 YNNKEL (reference sequence). Trimming stripped 3 bases from V and 2 bases from J, with 9 bases between. The CDR3 loop reads CASSHGTVTDTQYF. DNA for the CDR3: TGTGCCAGCAGCCACGGGACTGTCACAGATACGCAGTATTTT.

This clonotype was counted a few times. The chain carries TRBV30 and TRBJ2-5, with D hard to call. With 1 base removed from V and 2 bases from J, the gap between germline ends came to 17 bases. CDR1 and CDR2 from the germline V gene are GTSNPN and SVGIG (reference sequence). The CDR3 totals 16 residues. CDR3 bases: TGTGCCTGGAGTGGGCGTGGTCCCAACACTCAAGAGACCCAGTACTTC. This translates into CAWSGRGPNTQETQYF.

This clonotype has a count of ten or more. This chain connects TRBV12-3 or TRBV12-4 to TRBJ2-7, with unresolved D. V lost 5 bases, J lost 3 bases, and 11 bases lay in between. The CDR3 is 13 residues long. The CDR3 nucleotides are TGTGCCAGCAGTCCAAGGAACGGCTACGAGCAGTACTTC. Amino acid sequence: CASSPRNGYEQYF.

This clonotype came up many times. The CDR3 sequence: CSAEQGWGTQNTEAFF. CDR3 DNA: TGCAGTGCTGAACAGGGGTGGGGGACCCAGAACACTGAAGCTTTCTTT. The chain combines TRBV20-1 with TRBJ1-1; TRBD1 matches at 7 bases. This CDR3 contains 16 residues. The trim removed 5 bases at V and 1 base at J, leaving 13 bases unmatched. CDR1 is DFQATT, CDR2 SNEGSKA, per germline (reference sequence).